This entry is about one TCR beta chain. The CDR3 length is 13 residues. CDR1 and CDR2 (germline): SGDLS, YYNGEE. The V and J ends lost 7 bases and 3 bases, in that order; junction bases with no gene match: 4. This specimen belongs to a study of shared clonotypes between healthy human individuals. This table comes from immunoSEQ multiplex PCR, and its TCRdb copy is limited to in-frame clones, with some not included. The top ten hold about 25% of the sample, which has about 820,000 clones, about 92% seen once. CD45RO-negative CD8 cells positively selected for CCR7 made up the naive population, which excluded terminally differentiated effector memory CD45RA+ cells.

This sequence was found in a young man in good health. Sequencing was carried out using naive CD8+ T cells sorted from blood. The J gene is TRBJ2-1, the V gene TRBV9, with 7 bases aligning to TRBD2. CDR3: CASGRESYNEQFF. The CDR3 coding sequence is TGTGCCAGCGGGCGGGAGAGCTACAATGAGCAGTTCTTC.